This T cell receptor beta chain originates from a study of OX40 agonist ivuxolimab in advanced cancers. Across the whole study: Ivuxolimab is an agonistic anti-OX40 (CD134) antibody, and patients were treated with it. Ivuxolimab, which patients received intravenously every 2 weeks, was dosed at 0.01 to 10 mg/kg.

The protocol was immunoSEQ multiplex PCR, while the TCRdb copy is restricted to in-frame clones and leaves out a portion. This repertoire shows just over 60,000 clones, about 91% found once; its top ten account for about 13%. Study-wide findings and caveats: Dosing at 0.1 to 3.0 mg/kg was accompanied by clonal expansion of CD4+ and CD8+ blood T cells by week 6.

The V and J ends lost 0 bases and 5 bases respectively, with 18 bases between them. The CDR3 loop spans 17 amino acids. Per the germline V gene, CDR1 is LNHDA and CDR2 is SQIVND (reference sequence). Regarding this clone: The antigen is unknown.

This sequence originates from an adult with an advanced solid tumor such as melanoma, head and neck, liver or kidney cancer. This material consisted of CD4+ or CD8+ T cells sorted from blood, taken in a trial of the OX40 agonist ivuxolimab. V is TRBV19 and J is TRBJ2-3, with D possibly matching TRBD1 (5 bases). The CDR3 reads CASSIEQNRYPRDTQYF. CDR3 DNA: TGTGCCAGTAGTATAGAACAGAACAGGTACCCCCGAGATACGCAGTATTTT.